This T cell receptor beta chain was documented in a study of blood T cell repertoires in COVID-19. Study at large: COVID-19 samples, acute and convalescent, were from the United States, Italy and Spain.

Germline CDR1 and CDR2: SEHNR and FQNEAQ (reference sequence). V was clipped by 5 bases and J by 4 bases, with 15 bases between them. The CDR3 contains 15 residues. Source study methods: Reference gene primer amplification gave nucleated cell count estimates. Sequencing used immunoSEQ multiplex PCR; TCRdb keeps in-frame clones, though not all of them. The V and J calls and clone size were taken over from that table, and D and trimming were inferred from the DNA. The sample gives some 190,000 clones, roughly 84% of which show up once; 15% to 20% is in the top ten. Enrolled during active infection, Seattle patients were then followed longitudinally.

Material for sequencing was peripheral blood. The chain has TRBV7-9 and TRBJ1-3; D unresolved. This receptor was obtained from a person aged 65-85 years with COVID-19, enrolled during active disease. As DNA, the CDR3 is TGTGCCAGCAGCCTCCGGGTAGAAAGCGGAAACACCATATATTTT. This encodes CASSLRVESGNTIYF.